The sequence of this T cell receptor (beta chain) was determined in a study of shared clonotypes between healthy human individuals. Study-level background: Donors had three CD4 naive, three CD4 memory, two CD8 naive and one CD8 memory plate apiece. Study-level points and caveats: Among the subsets, naive ones generally showed larger estimated richness than memory ones. With a handful of donors compared, 4% to 5% of naive CD4 clonotypes were shared.

The sample holds a few counts of this clone. The antigen remains undetermined. Per germline, CDR1 LNHDA and CDR2 SQIVND (reference sequence). Between the trimmed V and J ends, which lost 3 bases and 11 bases, there was a span of 13 bases. This CDR3 is 13 amino acids long. The repertoire was sequenced with immunoSEQ multiplex PCR; TCRdb's copy has only in-frame clones and lacks some. The data contain about 1.1 million clones, 70% to 80% of them seen just once; the ten biggest clones take up 0.85% to 1%. The V call is TRBV19, the J call TRBJ2-2, with D tentatively TRBD1 or TRBD2 (5 bases each). The sequenced sample consisted of memory CD4+ T cells from PBMCs. The subset denotes: CD45RA-negative fraction. This TCR came from a young man in good health. Some clones in this sample may be carry-over from other donors' samples. This CDR3 reads CASSIGRDRELFF. The CDR3 DNA is TGTGCCAGTAGTATCGGTCGGGACCGAGAGCTGTTTTTT. Variable domain in full (rest from reference TRBV19 and TRBJ2-2): DGGITQSPKYLFRKEGQNVTLSCEQNLNHDAMYWYRQDPGQGLRLIYYSQIVNDFQKGDIAEGYSVSREKKESFPLTVTSAQKNPTAFYLCASSIGRDRELFFGEGSRLTVL.